This T cell receptor beta chain was observed in a study of radiotherapy plus CTLA-4 blockade in lung cancer. Study context: Disease control was present in 30% to 35% of patients, and objective responses in under 20%. Whole-study results and caveats: Blood-borne expansion of tumor-derived TCR clones followed radiotherapy plus ipilimumab.

V lost 5 bases to trimming and J lost 4 bases; unmatched junction nucleotides: 10. The CDR3 loop spans 15 amino acids. The germline CDR1 and CDR2 sequences are LNHDA and SQIVND (reference sequence). Produced via immunoSEQ multiplex PCR; TCRdb's table is partial and in-frame only. Of around 99,000 clones listed, almost 90% were seen once; the top ten hold approximately 4.9%. Worth noting for this clone: Its antigen is unknown.

The chain is built from TRBV19 and TRBJ2-7; 8 bases map to TRBD2. This sample comprised peripheral blood, obtained from a patient treated with radiotherapy plus ipilimumab. This sequence was found in a human donor with non-small cell lung cancer that progressed on radiotherapy plus ipilimumab. In DNA form, the CDR3 reads TGTGCCAGTAGTCCCCCGGGACTAGGTCGGTACGAGCAGTACTTC. Protein: CASSPPGLGRYEQYF.